A selection of T cell receptor beta chains follows, all from one sample in a study of T cell repertoires in cytomegalovirus infection. These receptors have no known antigen. TCRdb fed the reads into MiXCR, producing one record per CDR3 protein. The repertoire holds about 830,000 distinct CDR3 sequences, with approximately 32% as singletons. Here the sequenced sample was cultured CD8+ T cells from PBMCs, taken from culture after CMV antigen stimulation. The receptors come from a human donor in good health (CMV status not recorded). Some clones in this sample may be carry-over from other donors' samples. Both conserved end residues are part of each CDR3. The D gene is left open where the match is weak. Expanded clones are given a class, and other clones once, few, many or no size at all.

TRBD2,TRBJ2-3,-,TRBV7-9,CASSADGGVAGGDTQYF,TGTGCCAGCAGTGCCGATGGGGGAGTGGCGGGGGGAGATACGCAGTATTTT
-,TRBJ1-4,-,TRBV6-2/TRBV6-3,CASSYDPATNEKLFF,TGTGCCAGCAGTTACGATCCAGCAACTAATGAAAAACTGTTTTTT
-,TRBJ1-1,-,TRBV13,CASSFRDIPREQEAFF,TGTGCCAGCAGCTTCCGGGATATTCCGAGGGAACAGGAAGCTTTCTTT
TRBD1,TRBJ1-5,few,TRBV19,CASSIRTGEENQPQHF,TGTGCCAGTAGTATCCGGACAGGGGAGGAAAATCAGCCCCAGCATTTT
-,TRBJ1-4,few,TRBV2,CARQVATNEKLFF,TGTGCCAGACAAGTTGCAACTAATGAAAAACTGTTTTTT
-,TRBJ1-5,many,TRBV7-2,CASSGTQGNQPQHF,TGTGCCAGCAGCGGCACCCAGGGCAATCAGCCCCAGCATTTT
-,TRBJ1-1,-,TRBV7-6,CASSPRQVARGTEAFF,TGTGCCAGCAGCCCGCGACAGGTGGCAAGGGGCACTGAAGCTTTCTTT
-,TRBJ2-3,few,TRBV7-9,CASSPTAEEMATDTQYF,TGTGCCAGCAGCCCGACTGCTGAGGAAATGGCTACAGATACGCAGTATTTT
-,TRBJ2-3,few,TRBV12-5,CASGLPTSTDTQYF,TGTGCTAGTGGTTTACCGACTAGCACAGATACGCAGTATTTT
-,TRBJ1-1,-,TRBV29-1,CSFGTVNTEAFF,TGCAGCTTTGGGACGGTTAACACTGAAGCTTTCTTT
-,TRBJ2-7,many,TRBV7-2,CASSLKGLPTYEQYF,TGTGCCAGCAGCCTTAAGGGACTGCCAACCTACGAGCAGTACTTC
TRBD2,TRBJ2-7,-,TRBV6-5,CASSQGLAQYEQYF,TGTGCCAGCAGTCAGGGACTAGCCCAGTACGAGCAGTACTTC
-,TRBJ1-1,-,TRBV5-6,CASSPSNGAAFF,TGTGCCAGCAGCCCGTCAAACGGGGCAGCTTTCTTT
-,TRBJ2-3,-,TRBV4-1,CASRGSQLITDTQYF,TGCGCCAGCAGAGGCTCCCAGCTTATTACAGATACGCAGTATTTT
TRBD2,TRBJ2-2,few,TRBV5-4,CASSLQRGLAGELFF,TGTGCCAGCAGCTTACAGCGGGGGCTTGCCGGGGAGCTGTTTTTT
-,TRBJ2-7,many,TRBV12-5,CASGPQGHEQYF,TGTGCTAGTGGCCCACAGGGCCACGAGCAGTACTTC
TRBD1,TRBJ2-1,many,TRBV14,CASSHPGTGYYNEQFF,TGTGCCAGCAGCCACCCCGGGACAGGGTATTACAATGAGCAGTTCTTC